Listed here are 4 T cell receptor beta chains from one sample, sequenced in a study of cytomegalovirus exposure and HLA in healthy donors (dated by TCRdb to about 2017). Library creation used the immunoSEQ multiplex PCR assay. The multiplex PCR relied on a mix of 60 forward primers for TCR Vbeta segments and 13 reverse primers for TCR Jbeta segments. Drawn from immuneACCESS, this table holds only the in-frame rearrangements with V and J called that TCRdb kept. Clones are partly lost; checked studies trace under half to an unresolved V gene and leave the rest unexplained. The sample table shows about 140,000 clones, and approximately 79% are seen once. Together, the top ten hold less than 1.5% of the sample. Sequences were obtained from PBMCs. The receptors come from a female donor in good health and CMV-seronegative.

This chain links TRBV6-1 with TRBJ2-7; tentatively, D is TRBD2 (5 bases). V was trimmed by 5 bases and J by 2 bases, leaving 10 bases between them. Germline V gives CDR1 MNHNS, CDR2 SASEGT. The CDR3 has 13 amino acids. CDR3 coding DNA: TGTGCCAGCAGTCTAGGAGGCACCTACGAGCAGTACTTC. It codes for CASSLGGTYEQYF.

This clone has more than one count but fewer than ten. The chain has TRBV18 and TRBJ2-7, with D possibly TRBD2 on 5 matching bases. The CDR3 sequence is 16 residues long. Germline loops: CDR1 KGHSH, CDR2 LQKENI. V was clipped by 4 bases and J by 2 bases, with 18 bases between them. This CDR3 is CASSRLLAGEPYEQYF. CDR3 coding DNA: TGTGCCAGCTCACGGCTTCTCGCCGGGGAGCCCTACGAGCAGTACTTC.

In this sample, this clone turned up once. V is TRBV7-9 and J is TRBJ1-1, with no clear D. The germline gives CDR1 SEHNR, CDR2 FQNEAQ (reference sequence). Trimming took 1 base from V and 7 from J, leaving 19 bases between them. This CDR3 is built from 16 residues. The CDR3 bases are TGTGCCAGCAGCTTAGGTTCGTTTCCCCCGCGGAGTGAAGCTTTCTTT. Amino acids: CASSLGSFPPRSEAFF.

The chain links TRBV2 to TRBJ2-1; no definite D call. CDR3 length: 11 residues. Germline CDR1 and CDR2: SNHLY and FYNNEI. The germline V and J ends were trimmed by 8 bases and 9 bases, with 11 bases remaining between them. The CDR3 nucleotides are TGTGCCAGCCTGGTAGTTGTTGAGCAGTTCTTC. Translating it yields CASLVVVEQFF.